Listed below are T cell receptor beta chains from one sample, sequenced in a study of control samples from healthy donors and cancer patients. The assay was immunoSEQ multiplex PCR, and TCRdb's table has in-frame clones only and misses some. The repertoire holds some 160,000 clones, with roughly 89% as singletons. Material: blood. These receptors were collected from a man between 25 and 39 years old in good health. The CDR3 runs from the conserved cysteine through the conserved F or W. Each record gives: clone size, D gene, J gene, V gene, CDR3 DNA, CDR3 protein. A D gene is named only where the DNA matches it firmly. Clone size is not always given. Where it is, it says once, few, many or a class for expanded clones.

abundance: .; d_gene: TRBD1; j_gene: TRBJ2-1; v_gene: TRBV10-2; CDR3nt: TGCGCCAGCGATGGACAGGGTGGCGATGAGCAGTTCTTC; CDR3aa: CASDGQGGDEQFF
abundance: once; d_gene: TRBD1; j_gene: TRBJ2-2; v_gene: TRBV5-6; CDR3nt: TGTGCCAGCAGCGAATTGGACAGGGGGAACACCGGGGAGCTGTTTTTT; CDR3aa: CASSELDRGNTGELFF
abundance: .; d_gene: .; j_gene: TRBJ1-4; v_gene: TRBV6-1; CDR3nt: TGTGCCAGCAGTGAGGTGCGACGGCGTCCTAATGAAAAACTGTTTTTT; CDR3aa: CASSEVRRRPNEKLFF
abundance: .; d_gene: .; j_gene: TRBJ1-2; v_gene: TRBV11-2; CDR3nt: TGTGCCAGCAGCTTAGGTGGGGTCTATGGCTACACCTTC; CDR3aa: CASSLGGVYGYTF
abundance: .; d_gene: .; j_gene: TRBJ1-1; v_gene: TRBV30; CDR3nt: TGTGCCTGGAGAAAACAGTTGGGCCGGGCCACTGAAGCTTTCTTT; CDR3aa: CAWRKQLGRATEAFF
abundance: .; d_gene: .; j_gene: TRBJ2-5; v_gene: TRBV10-3; CDR3nt: TGTGCCATCAGTGCCCCCGGGTTACAAGAGACCCAGTACTTC; CDR3aa: CAISAPGLQETQYF
abundance: .; d_gene: TRBD2; j_gene: TRBJ2-3; v_gene: TRBV5-6; CDR3nt: TGTGCCAGCAGCCTAGGACTAGCGGGGGCCAGCACAGATACGCAGTATTTT; CDR3aa: CASSLGLAGASTDTQYF
abundance: .; d_gene: .; j_gene: TRBJ1-6; v_gene: TRBV16; CDR3nt: TGTGCCAGCAGCCAATTGATGGGGGCGGCATCACCCCTCCACTTT; CDR3aa: CASSQLMGAASPLHF
abundance: .; d_gene: .; j_gene: TRBJ2-3; v_gene: TRBV7-2; CDR3nt: TGTGCCAGCAGCTTAGCTGGGGGGCGCGTAGATACGCAGTATTTT; CDR3aa: CASSLAGGRVDTQYF
abundance: .; d_gene: .; j_gene: TRBJ2-7; v_gene: TRBV7-2; CDR3nt: TGTGCCAGCAGCTTAGTGGCTATAGGAGGAGACGAGCAGTACTTC; CDR3aa: CASSLVAIGGDEQYF
abundance: .; d_gene: .; j_gene: TRBJ2-5; v_gene: TRBV2; CDR3nt: TGTGCCAGCAGTGAGGGGCGTACAGGGCCATGGGAGACCCAGTACTTC; CDR3aa: CASSEGRTGPWETQYF
abundance: many; d_gene: TRBD1; j_gene: TRBJ1-5; v_gene: TRBV15; CDR3nt: TGTGCCACCAGCACGACAGGGTATCAGCCCCAGCATTTT; CDR3aa: CATSTTGYQPQHF
abundance: .; d_gene: .; j_gene: TRBJ2-2; v_gene: TRBV11-2; CDR3nt: TGTGCCAGCAGCTTTTTGGCAGGGTCCACCGGGGAGCTGTTTTTT; CDR3aa: CASSFLAGSTGELFF
abundance: .; d_gene: .; j_gene: TRBJ1-4; v_gene: TRBV24-1; CDR3nt: TGTGCCATCTCCTATGGGGGGTTAGATGAAAAACTGTTTTTT; CDR3aa: CAISYGGLDEKLFF
abundance: .; d_gene: .; j_gene: TRBJ1-5; v_gene: TRBV4-3; CDR3nt: TGCGCCAGCAGCCAAGAAGGAAGGGAGAGTCAGCCCCAGCATTTT; CDR3aa: CASSQEGRESQPQHF
abundance: .; d_gene: .; j_gene: TRBJ1-2; v_gene: TRBV7-2; CDR3nt: TGTGCCAGCAGCTTATTTAGGGAGTATGGCTACACCTTC; CDR3aa: CASSLFREYGYTF
abundance: once; d_gene: .; j_gene: TRBJ2-7; v_gene: TRBV5-6; CDR3nt: TGTGCCAGCAGCCAGACTAGGGGCGCGTTATACGAGCAGTACTTC; CDR3aa: CASSQTRGALYEQYF
abundance: .; d_gene: TRBD1; j_gene: TRBJ2-5; v_gene: TRBV3-1/TRBV3-2; CDR3nt: TGTGCCAGCAGCCAACCGGCCGGGACAGGGGGCCGCCAAGAGACCCAGTACTTC; CDR3aa: CASSQPAGTGGRQETQYF
abundance: .; d_gene: .; j_gene: TRBJ2-7; v_gene: TRBV27; CDR3nt: TGTGCCAGCAGTTTATCGATCCTAAGTCCGGGGAACGAGCAGTACTTC; CDR3aa: CASSLSILSPGNEQYF
abundance: .; d_gene: TRBD2; j_gene: TRBJ2-3; v_gene: TRBV7-8; CDR3nt: TGTGCCAGCAGCTTAGGTGCTAGCGGGAGCAATGGAGATACGCAGTATTTT; CDR3aa: CASSLGASGSNGDTQYF
abundance: once; d_gene: .; j_gene: TRBJ1-5; v_gene: TRBV6-6; CDR3nt: TGTGCCAGCAGTTCAGCCCATAGCAATCAGCCCCAGCATTTT; CDR3aa: CASSSAHSNQPQHF
abundance: once; d_gene: .; j_gene: TRBJ1-3; v_gene: TRBV19; CDR3nt: TGTGCCAGTAGTTCGCACCCGGGACAAATCTCTGGAAACACCATATATTTT; CDR3aa: CASSSHPGQISGNTIYF
abundance: .; d_gene: .; j_gene: TRBJ2-7; v_gene: TRBV9; CDR3nt: TGTGCCAGCAGCCTTTATCCTGCCTACGAGCAGTACTTC; CDR3aa: CASSLYPAYEQYF
abundance: .; d_gene: .; j_gene: TRBJ2-6; v_gene: TRBV4-2; CDR3nt: TGTGCCAGCAGCCCTCAGGGGGGGGTTGGGGCCAACGTCCTGACTTTC; CDR3aa: CASSPQGGVGANVLTF
abundance: .; d_gene: .; j_gene: TRBJ1-3; v_gene: TRBV6-1; CDR3nt: TGTGCCAGCAGTGAACAGGGAAGGGGAAACACCATATATTTT; CDR3aa: CASSEQGRGNTIYF
abundance: .; d_gene: .; j_gene: TRBJ2-1; v_gene: TRBV9; CDR3nt: TGTGCCAGCAGACCTCCTGAGGGGCAGTCAGGCTACAATGAGCAGTTCTTC; CDR3aa: CASRPPEGQSGYNEQFF
abundance: .; d_gene: .; j_gene: TRBJ2-2; v_gene: TRBV7-9; CDR3nt: TGTGCCAGCAGCAGCCCGGGACGGACCGGGGAGCTGTTTTTT; CDR3aa: CASSSPGRTGELFF
abundance: .; d_gene: TRBD2; j_gene: TRBJ2-7; v_gene: TRBV4-3; CDR3nt: TGCGCCAGCAGCCAAGATTCGGGTAGCGGGGGTTACGAGCAGTACTTC; CDR3aa: CASSQDSGSGGYEQYF
abundance: .; d_gene: .; j_gene: TRBJ1-1; v_gene: TRBV2; CDR3nt: TGTGCCAGCATCTGGATGGCGCACACTGAAGCTTTCTTT; CDR3aa: CASIWMAHTEAFF
abundance: .; d_gene: TRBD2; j_gene: TRBJ2-5; v_gene: TRBV4-1; CDR3nt: TGCGCCAGCAGCCAAGAACCGGGACTAGCGGGCGCTGAGACCCAGTACTTC; CDR3aa: CASSQEPGLAGAETQYF
abundance: .; d_gene: .; j_gene: TRBJ2-2; v_gene: TRBV13; CDR3nt: TGTGCCAGCAGCCCCACCGATAGCGGAGCGAACACCGGGGAGCTGTTTTTT; CDR3aa: CASSPTDSGANTGELFF
abundance: .; d_gene: .; j_gene: TRBJ2-4; v_gene: TRBV15; CDR3nt: TGTGCCACCAGCGAAGAAACGGGGGTGAACATTCAGTACTTC; CDR3aa: CATSEETGVNIQYF
abundance: .; d_gene: .; j_gene: TRBJ1-5; v_gene: TRBV19; CDR3nt: TGTGCCAGTAGTACTCCGGGACACTCGACCTATCAGCCCCAGCATTTT; CDR3aa: CASSTPGHSTYQPQHF
abundance: .; d_gene: TRBD1; j_gene: TRBJ1-4; v_gene: TRBV2; CDR3nt: TGTGCCAGCAGAATTGACAGGGTAGAAAAACTGTTTTTT; CDR3aa: CASRIDRVEKLFF
abundance: .; d_gene: TRBD2; j_gene: TRBJ2-7; v_gene: TRBV4-2; CDR3nt: TGTGCCAGCAGCCCCAAGGGACTAACCTACGAGCAGTACTTC; CDR3aa: CASSPKGLTYEQYF
abundance: .; d_gene: .; j_gene: TRBJ1-6; v_gene: TRBV5-5; CDR3nt: TGTGCCAGCAGCTTGGGGCTTGGTATGAATTCACCCCTCCACTTT; CDR3aa: CASSLGLGMNSPLHF
abundance: few; d_gene: .; j_gene: TRBJ2-1; v_gene: TRBV12-3/TRBV12-4; CDR3nt: TGTGCCAGCAGTTTCAACTCCTACAATGAGCAGTTCTTC; CDR3aa: CASSFNSYNEQFF
abundance: .; d_gene: .; j_gene: TRBJ1-5; v_gene: TRBV7-2; CDR3nt: TGTGCCAGCAGCTTACGACAGAATCAGCCCCAGCATTTT; CDR3aa: CASSLRQNQPQHF
abundance: .; d_gene: .; j_gene: TRBJ2-7; v_gene: TRBV7-5; CDR3nt: TGTGCCAGAAGCTTACGGGACAGAGGGTACGAGCAGTACTTC; CDR3aa: CARSLRDRGYEQYF
abundance: .; d_gene: .; j_gene: TRBJ2-5; v_gene: TRBV25-1; CDR3nt: TGTGCCAGCAGTGAAACCTCCCCGGTAGTACTCCAAGAGACCCAGTACTTC; CDR3aa: CASSETSPVVLQETQYF
abundance: .; d_gene: .; j_gene: TRBJ2-3; v_gene: TRBV24-1; CDR3nt: TGTGCCACCAGTGATTTCTACAGGGCAGATACGCAGTATTTT; CDR3aa: CATSDFYRADTQYF
abundance: .; d_gene: TRBD1; j_gene: TRBJ2-7; v_gene: TRBV4-3; CDR3nt: TGCGCCAGCAGCCCAGGGGGACAGGGGGCCTACGAGCAGTACTTC; CDR3aa: CASSPGGQGAYEQYF
abundance: .; d_gene: TRBD2; j_gene: TRBJ2-5; v_gene: TRBV18; CDR3nt: TGTGCCAGCTCACCAGGCGTAGCGGGGAAGTACCAAGAGACCCAGTACTTC; CDR3aa: CASSPGVAGKYQETQYF
abundance: .; d_gene: TRBD2; j_gene: TRBJ2-1; v_gene: TRBV24-1; CDR3nt: TGTGCCACCAGTGCCCACTTAGCGGGAGCCCTCTACAATGAGCAGTTCTTC; CDR3aa: CATSAHLAGALYNEQFF
abundance: .; d_gene: .; j_gene: TRBJ1-1; v_gene: TRBV30; CDR3nt: TGTGCCTGGGAGAATGGGAACAGGGTCGGGACTGAAGCTTTCTTT; CDR3aa: CAWENGNRVGTEAFF
abundance: .; d_gene: .; j_gene: TRBJ2-7; v_gene: TRBV7-2; CDR3nt: TGTGCCAGCAGCTTAGACTTCCCGGGGAGCTACGAGCAGTACTTC; CDR3aa: CASSLDFPGSYEQYF
abundance: .; d_gene: .; j_gene: TRBJ2-2; v_gene: TRBV21-1; CDR3nt: TGTGCCAGCAGCAAGACTAGCGGTAACACCGGGGAGCTGTTTTTT; CDR3aa: CASSKTSGNTGELFF
abundance: .; d_gene: TRBD2; j_gene: TRBJ2-1; v_gene: TRBV24-1; CDR3nt: TGTGCCACCAGTGATCGCTCGCGGGGGAGCCATGAGCAGTTCTTC; CDR3aa: CATSDRSRGSHEQFF
abundance: .; d_gene: .; j_gene: TRBJ2-7; v_gene: TRBV27; CDR3nt: TGTGCCAGCAGTTTATCAACGGCTTCCTACGAGCAGTACTTC; CDR3aa: CASSLSTASYEQYF
abundance: .; d_gene: .; j_gene: TRBJ2-2; v_gene: TRBV7-2; CDR3nt: TGTGCCAGCAGCTTGAGCGTCCGTTGGGAGCTGTTTTTT; CDR3aa: CASSLSVRWELFF
abundance: .; d_gene: .; j_gene: TRBJ1-4; v_gene: TRBV7-6; CDR3nt: TGTGCCAGCAGCCGCCCCTTAGGGGGGGACGAAAAACTGTTTTTT; CDR3aa: CASSRPLGGDEKLFF
abundance: .; d_gene: TRBD1; j_gene: TRBJ2-2; v_gene: TRBV11-3; CDR3nt: TGTGCCAGCAGCTTAGGTGGTGGGACAGCGAACACCGGGGAGCTGTTTTTT; CDR3aa: CASSLGGGTANTGELFF
abundance: .; d_gene: TRBD2; j_gene: TRBJ2-7; v_gene: TRBV7-9; CDR3nt: TGTGCCAGCAGCTTGGGTAGCGGGAGCTACGAGCAGTACTTC; CDR3aa: CASSLGSGSYEQYF
abundance: .; d_gene: .; j_gene: TRBJ2-5; v_gene: TRBV15; CDR3nt: TGTGCCACCAGCAGAGGAACCCTTTCGGAGACCCAGTACTTC; CDR3aa: CATSRGTLSETQYF
abundance: .; d_gene: .; j_gene: TRBJ2-7; v_gene: TRBV18; CDR3nt: TGTGCCAGCTCAACCGGGACCAGCAGCTACGAGCAGTACTTC; CDR3aa: CASSTGTSSYEQYF
abundance: .; d_gene: .; j_gene: TRBJ1-5; v_gene: TRBV6-5; CDR3nt: TGTGCCAGCAGGCGTCCCCGGGACAATAATCAGCCCCAGCATTTT; CDR3aa: CASRRPRDNNQPQHF
abundance: once; d_gene: .; j_gene: TRBJ2-7; v_gene: TRBV4-3; CDR3nt: TGCGCCAGCAGCCAAGTCCCAGGCACCTACGAGCAGTACTTC; CDR3aa: CASSQVPGTYEQYF